Shown below are 5 T cell receptor beta chains from a single sample sequenced in a study of blood T cell repertoires in COVID-19. Clones were read by immunoSEQ multiplex PCR, and TCRdb kept only the in-frame ones, dropping some. The data hold 210,000 or so clones, with about four fifths observed a single time. Sequenced material: PBMCs or T cells enriched from blood (not recorded which). These TCRs come from a woman aged 45-65 years who had been exposed to COVID-19.

This chain uses TRBV13 with TRBJ2-7; 9 bases map to TRBD1. The CDR3 totals 13 residues. Losses at the gene ends were 5 bases for V and 4 bases for J; bases not matched to a gene: 3. Germline loops: CDR1 PRHDT, CDR2 FYEKMQ (reference sequence). CDR3 bases: TGTGCCAGCAGCCGGGGGACAGGGTACGAGCAGTACTTC. Its protein is CASSRGTGYEQYF.

The gene calls are TRBV5-1 and TRBJ2-2; D gene unclear. CDR1 and CDR2 from the germline V gene are SGHRS and YFSETQ. This CDR3 spans 15 amino acids. Trimming pared 0 bases from V and 4 bases from J, leaving 10 bases between. CDR3 DNA sequence: TGCGCCAGCAGCTTGGACGGGTTTGGCACCGGGGAGCTGTTTTTT. Its protein is CASSLDGFGTGELFF.

With respect to this clone: The sample carries other DNA sequences with the same CDR3. The V call is TRBV14, the J call TRBJ1-1; 7 positions agree with TRBD1. The germline V gene encodes CDR1 SGHDN and CDR2 FVKESK. This CDR3 contains 15 residues. V shed 1 base, J shed 1 base, and the junction held 3 bases outside the gene matches. CDR3 in DNA: TGTGCCAGCAGCCAAGGACAGGGACGGAACACTGAAGCTTTCTTT. It specifies CASSQGQGRNTEAFF.

This clone was counted a single time. This chain links TRBV19 with TRBJ1-4, with 7 bases that match TRBD1. There are 14 residues in the CDR3. Trimming removed 6 bases from V and 5 bases from J; junction bases left unmatched: 6. Germline V gene data show CDR1 as LNHDA and CDR2 as SQIVND (reference sequence). The CDR3 reads CASRQTGQNEKLFF. CDR3 sequence (DNA): TGTGCCAGTAGACAGACAGGGCAAAATGAAAAACTGTTTTTT.

This chain uses TRBV21-1 with TRBJ2-6; the DNA was not used to check the table's D call, TRBD2. TRBV21-1 is termed a pseudogene. The CDR3 consists of 18 residues. This CDR3 reads CAPRRFDLRTPGANVLTF. The CDR3 DNA is TGTGCCCCAAGGCGCTTCGACTTACGTACTCCTGGGGCCAACGTCCTGACTTTC.